The 32 T cell receptor beta chains below all came from one sample that was sequenced in a study of T cell changes during pregnancy in multiple sclerosis. Sequencing was performed with immunoSEQ multiplex PCR; in TCRdb, only in-frame clones are kept and a portion is missing. The data contain more than 55,000 clones, roughly nine tenths of them singletons. This specimen was CD4+ T cells from peripheral blood mononuclear cells, taken in the third trimester of pregnancy. These receptor sequences come from a female donor with multiple sclerosis, enrolled in a pregnancy study.

The J gene is TRBJ2-4, the V gene TRBV9; TRBD1 matches 12 bases. The germline gives CDR1 SGDLS, CDR2 YYNGEE. The CDR3 is 17 residues long. Losses at the gene ends were 3 bases for V and 6 bases for J; bases not matched to a gene: 10. CDR3 sequence (DNA): TGTGCCAGCAGCGCATTACCGGGACAGGGGGCAATAAACATTCAGTACTTC. It yields the protein CASSALPGQGAINIQYF. The full variable domain, completed using reference TRBV9 and TRBJ2-4, is DSGVTQTPKHLITATGQRVTLRCSPRSGDLSVYWYQQSLDQGLQFLIQYYNGEERAKGNILERFSAQQFPDLHSELNLSSLELGDSALYFCASSALPGQGAINIQYFGAGTRLSVL.

The chain couples TRBV19 to TRBJ2-7, with 7 positions matching TRBD1. With V trimmed by 3 bases and J by 4 bases, 3 bases remained unmatched. Germline CDR1 reads LNHDA; CDR2 reads SQIVND (reference sequence). The CDR3 consists of 13 residues. CDR3 bases: TGTGCCAGTAGTATGGGCAGGGGGTACGAGCAGTACTTC. It encodes CASSMGRGYEQYF.

The chain combines TRBV10-3 with TRBJ1-1; D is perhaps TRBD1 (5 bases). Trimming took off 3 bases at V and 0 bases at J, with 8 bases between the two ends. CDR3 size: 14 residues. The germline V gene encodes CDR1 ENHRY and CDR2 SYGVKD. CDR3 bases: TGTGCCATCAGTGAAGACAGCTTGAACACTGAAGCTTTCTTT. Protein: CAISEDSLNTEAFF.

The V gene is TRBV7-2, the J gene TRBJ1-2, with no clear D. The germline CDR1 and CDR2 sequences are SGHTA and FQGNSA. CDR3 length equals 13 residues. V shed 0 bases and J shed 7 bases, with 9 bases lying between them. CDR3 in amino acids: CASSLAGVGGYTF. The CDR3 DNA reads as TGTGCCAGCAGCTTAGCAGGAGTCGGTGGCTACACCTTC.

The CDR3 reads CARGQGVRGELFF. In DNA form, the CDR3 reads TGTGCCAGGGGACAGGGGGTTCGCGGGGAGCTGTTTTTT. The chain employs TRBV19 and TRBJ2-2; 11 nucleotides match TRBD1. CDR1 and CDR2 (germline): LNHDA, SQIVND (reference sequence). The CDR3 is 13 residues long. The J segment lost 7 bases and the V segment lost 9 bases, leaving 4 bases of the junction unmatched.

The CDR3 coding sequence is TGTGCCAGCAGCACGGGACAGGGTTTCGAGCAGTACTTC. This encodes CASSTGQGFEQYF. J is TRBJ2-7 and V is TRBV7-9, with 9 bases that match TRBD1. Germline V lookup: CDR1 SEHNR, CDR2 FQNEAQ (reference sequence). The CDR3 length is 13 residues. V dropped 5 bases and J dropped 6; count of bases not matched to a gene: 5.

V usage is TRBV2 and J usage is TRBJ2-3, with D tentatively TRBD2 (5 bases). Germline loops: CDR1 SNHLY, CDR2 FYNNEI. The CDR3 length is 14 residues. Trimming took off 6 bases at V and 5 bases at J, with 15 bases between the two ends. CDR3 DNA: TGTGCCAGCAGCATCCTTCCGGGGAGAGATACGCAGTATTTT. Protein product: CASSILPGRDTQYF.

V is TRBV7-2 and J is TRBJ2-6; D gene unclear. The CDR3 contains 16 residues. CDR1 SGHTA and CDR2 FQGNSA come from the germline V gene. Trimming removed 1 base from V and 0 bases from J, with 7 bases in between. The CDR3 loop reads CASSLGVNSGANVLTF. DNA of the CDR3: TGTGCCAGCAGCTTAGGCGTAAACTCTGGGGCCAACGTCCTGACTTTC.

The chain couples TRBV11-2 to TRBJ2-5; 13 nucleotides agree with TRBD2. This CDR3 contains 17 residues. Germline-derived CDR1 and CDR2 are SGHAT and FQNNGV. J lost 5 bases, V lost 7 bases, and 13 bases had no gene match. The CDR3 region has the DNA TGTGCCAGCAAGGGACTAGCGGGATTAATGGCCTCGGAGACCCAGTACTTC. Protein product: CASKGLAGLMASETQYF.

This chain links TRBV5-1 with TRBJ2-7; 8 bases align to TRBD1. CDR3 length equals 15 residues. Germline CDR1 is SGHRS and CDR2 is YFSETQ. Trimming at V came to 1 base and at J to 9 bases, leaving 12 bases not matched to a gene. The CDR3 DNA follows: TGCGCCAGCAGCTTGTCTCACGGACAGGGTGATCGGCAGTACTTC. Translated, it gives CASSLSHGQGDRQYF.

This clone was seen only once. The rearrangement joins TRBV19 to TRBJ2-7, with TRBD1 identical over 7 bases. Germline V gene lookup returns CDR1 LNHDA and CDR2 SQIVND (reference sequence). This CDR3 is 14 amino acids long. J lost 1 base, V lost 5 bases, and 5 bases had no gene match. The CDR3 sequence: CASSSGTASYEQYF. Here the CDR3 DNA reads TGTGCCAGTAGTTCAGGGACAGCGTCCTACGAGCAGTACTTC.

The chain recombines TRBV5-6 with TRBJ1-6, with 7 bases identical to TRBD1. This CDR3 has 12 residues. From germline, CDR1 is SGHDT and CDR2 YYEEEE. Losses at the gene ends were 3 bases for V and 12 bases for J; bases not matched to a gene: 3. CDR3 DNA sequence: TGTGCCAGCAGCTGGGACAGTTTACCCCTCCACTTT. This gives the protein CASSWDSLPLHF.

This sequence joins TRBV19 and TRBJ2-5, with 7 bases aligning to TRBD2. The CDR3 totals 14 residues. Germline CDR1 LNHDA, CDR2 SQIVND (reference sequence). Trimming cost V 3 bases and J 5 bases; bases outside gene matches: 6. CDR3 amino acids: CASSIGRERETQYF. As DNA, the CDR3 is TGTGCCAGTAGTATCGGGCGGGAGAGGGAGACCCAGTACTTC.

V is TRBV5-1 and J is TRBJ2-1; D possibly corresponds to TRBD2 (5 bases). Germline V gene data show CDR1 as SGHRS and CDR2 as YFSETQ. V was shortened by 1 base and J by 9 bases, with 17 bases between the two germline ends. There are 15 residues in the CDR3. The CDR3 region has the DNA TGCGCCAGCAGCTTGCGTAGCGTAGTCAGAGGTGAGCAGTTCTTC. This sequence encodes CASSLRSVVRGEQFF.

This sequence joins TRBV2 and TRBJ1-5; D is uncertain. The CDR3 runs 13 residues. In germline, CDR1 is SNHLY, CDR2 FYNNEI. The V gene lost 4 bases and the J gene lost 1 base, with 5 bases spanning the gap. The CDR3: CASSAESNQPQHF. DNA for the CDR3: TGTGCCAGCAGTGCCGAGAGCAATCAGCCCCAGCATTTT.

This sequence joins TRBV7-8 and TRBJ2-5, with 11 bases identical to TRBD2. This CDR3 is built from 17 residues. Germline trimming cut 4 bases from V and 1 base from J; bases unmatched to any gene: 8. Germline CDR1 and CDR2: SGHVS and FQNEAQ. The CDR3 DNA reads TGTGCCAGCAGCTCGCGACGACTAGCGGGATCCCAAGAGACCCAGTACTTC. Protein product: CASSSRRLAGSQETQYF. The variable domain in full, with the rest retrieved from reference TRBV7-8 and TRBJ2-5, is GAGVSQSPRYKVAKRGQDVALRCDPISGHVSLFWYQQALGQGPEFLTYFQNEAQLDKSGLPSDRFFAERPEGSVSTLKIQRTQQEDSAVYLCASSSRRLAGSQETQYFGPGTRLLVL.

This clone was observed a single time. The rearrangement links TRBV7-9 to TRBJ1-6; a possible D gene is TRBD1 (6 bases). This CDR3 is built from 17 residues. Germline V gene lookup returns CDR1 SEHNR and CDR2 FQNEAQ (reference sequence). Trimming removed 1 base at V and 7 bases at J, with 17 bases between. The CDR3 is CASSLGQPGHPNSPLHF. DNA for the CDR3: TGTGCCAGCAGCTTAGGGCAACCGGGACATCCGAATTCACCCCTCCACTTT.

This clone has just a few counts. This chain joins TRBV5-8 and TRBJ1-2, with 10 bases matching TRBD1. The CDR3 is 17 amino acids. Germline CDR1 and CDR2: SGHTS and YDEGEE. Trimming removed 1 base from V and 2 bases from J; junction bases left unmatched: 8. The CDR3 DNA is TGTGCCAGCAGCTTGAGGACAGGGGGAGGCAAAAACTATGGCTACACCTTC. Translating it yields CASSLRTGGGKNYGYTF. Based on the CDR3 plus reference TRBV5-8 and TRBJ1-2, the full variable domain is EAGVTQSPTHLIKTRGQQATLRCSPISGHTSVYWYQQALGLGLQFLLWYDEGEERNRGNFPPRFSGRQFPNYSSELNVNALELEDSALYLCASSLRTGGGKNYGYTFGSGTRLTVV.

The chain combines TRBV19 with TRBJ1-5, with D possibly matching TRBD1 (5 bases). From germline, CDR1 is LNHDA and CDR2 SQIVND (reference sequence). The length of the CDR3 is 17 residues. Trimming took 4 bases from V and 4 from J, leaving 20 bases between them. CDR3 loop: CASSNFASGLANQPQHF. Here the CDR3 DNA reads TGTGCCAGTAGTAACTTTGCCTCAGGGTTGGCTAATCAGCCCCAGCATTTT. Looking up the rest from reference TRBV19 and TRBJ1-5 gives the full variable domain: DGGITQSPKYLFRKEGQNVTLSCEQNLNHDAMYWYRQDPGQGLRLIYYSQIVNDFQKGDIAEGYSVSREKKESFPLTVTSAQKNPTAFYLCASSNFASGLANQPQHFGDGTRLSIL.

This chain connects TRBV2 to TRBJ1-2; 7 bases line up with TRBD1. Germline CDR1 and CDR2: SNHLY and FYNNEI. After removal of 5 bases from V and 4 bases from J, the junction contained 4 bases not matched to a gene. CDR3 length equals 13 residues. CDR3 protein: CASSPDRVYGYTF. CDR3 in DNA: TGTGCCAGCAGTCCCGACAGGGTCTATGGCTACACCTTC.

CDR3 amino acids: CASSLTGVLSSYEQYF. CDR3 DNA: TGTGCCAGCAGTTTGACGGGAGTCTTGAGCTCCTACGAGCAGTACTTC. The chain links TRBV7-9 to TRBJ2-7, with D possibly matching TRBD2 (6 bases). This CDR3 contains 16 residues. Germline-derived CDR1 and CDR2 are SEHNR and FQNEAQ (reference sequence). V shed 6 bases and J shed 0 bases, with 18 bases lying between them.

The gene calls are TRBV5-1 and TRBJ2-5, with 11 bases matching TRBD1. V trimming: 1 base; J trimming: 5 bases; junction bases outside the gene matches: 4. The germline V gene encodes CDR1 SGHRS and CDR2 YFSETQ. The CDR3 length is 15 residues. CDR3 in DNA: TGCGCCAGCAGCTTGAGGGGACAGGGGGGGGAGACCCAGTACTTC. This gives the protein CASSLRGQGGETQYF.

The J gene is TRBJ1-2, the V gene TRBV7-3; the match to TRBD1 covers 11 bases. The V segment lost 5 bases and the J segment 1 base; nucleotides outside the gene matches: 3. This CDR3 region has 15 residues. CDR1 is SGHTA and CDR2 is FQGTGA in the germline V gene. CDR3 amino acids: CASSPGTGGNYGYTF. In DNA form, the CDR3 reads TGTGCCAGCAGCCCTGGGACAGGGGGTAACTATGGCTACACCTTC. Filled out from reference TRBV7-3 and TRBJ1-2, the complete variable domain reads GAGVSQTPSNKVTEKGKYVELRCDPISGHTALYWYRQSLGQGPEFLIYFQGTGAADDSGLPNDRFFAVRPEGSVSTLKIQRTERGDSAVYLCASSPGTGGNYGYTFGSGTRLTVV.

The chain employs TRBV7-2 and TRBJ2-5; no firm D call. The CDR3 covers 13 residues. Between the trimmed V and J ends, which lost 2 bases and 2 bases, there was a span of 6 bases. Per germline, CDR1 SGHTA and CDR2 FQGNSA. The CDR3 DNA reads as TGTGCCAGCAGCTTAACTATTCAAGAGACCCAGTACTTC. Translation gives CASSLTIQETQYF.

Written as DNA, the CDR3 is TGTGCCAGCAGCTTGGCGCAGTTTGGCTACACCTTC. This gives the protein CASSLAQFGYTF. The chain recombines TRBV5-6 with TRBJ1-2; D unresolved. CDR1 is SGHDT, CDR2 YYEEEE, per germline. The CDR3 is 12 amino acids. V lost 0 bases, J lost 7 bases, and 7 bases lay in between.

This clone was detected a few times. The chain has TRBV4-3 and TRBJ1-1; D may be TRBD1 (5 bases). Germline-derived CDR1 and CDR2 are LGHNA and YSLEER. This CDR3 is built from 13 residues. V lost 4 bases and J lost 3, with 9 bases in between. The DNA of the CDR3 is TGCGCCAGCAGCCTGGTAGGGGACACTGAAGCTTTCTTT. This encodes CASSLVGDTEAFF.

This chain joins TRBV19 and TRBJ1-1; no reliable D call. CDR3 length equals 16 residues. Trimming took off 3 bases at V and 0 bases at J, with 14 bases between the two ends. Germline V gene data show CDR1 as LNHDA and CDR2 as SQIVND (reference sequence). Here the CDR3 reads CASSIVSLAVNTEAFF. Written as DNA, the CDR3 is TGTGCCAGTAGTATCGTATCGTTGGCAGTGAACACTGAAGCTTTCTTT.

The chain uses TRBV6-5 and TRBJ2-1; D possibly corresponds to TRBD1 (6 bases). Germline V gene lookup returns CDR1 MNHEY and CDR2 SVGAGI. The length of the CDR3 is 15 residues. Between the trimmed V and J ends, which lost 4 bases and 3 bases, there was a span of 13 bases. CDR3 DNA sequence: TGTGCCAGCAGTTCCGGACAGAGTTACTACAATGAGCAGTTCTTC. This translates into CASSSGQSYYNEQFF.

DNA of the CDR3: TGTGCCAGCAGCTTAGAGGCAGGGTATTATACTGAAGCTTTCTTT. Its protein is CASSLEAGYYTEAFF. This sequence joins TRBV7-2 and TRBJ1-1, with D possibly being TRBD1 (5 bases). CDR1 SGHTA and CDR2 FQGNSA come from the germline V gene. The CDR3 is made up of 15 amino acids. Trimming took 1 base from V and 5 from J, leaving 14 bases between them.

The chain links TRBV6-6 to TRBJ1-1; 9 bases line up with TRBD1. Per the germline V gene, CDR1 is MNHNY and CDR2 is SVGAGI (reference sequence). The V gene end was trimmed by 2 bases and the J gene end by 5 bases; junction bases not matched to a gene: 6. The CDR3 length is 15 residues. CDR3 sequence: CASSYPTGGETEAFF. The CDR3 region has the DNA TGTGCCAGCAGTTACCCTACAGGGGGCGAGACTGAAGCTTTCTTT.

This chain connects TRBV5-1 to TRBJ2-1; 7 positions match TRBD1. CDR1 is SGHRS, CDR2 YFSETQ, per germline. The CDR3 contains 14 residues. J lost 2 bases, V lost 3 bases, and 2 bases had no gene match. This CDR3 reads CASSWTGTYNEQFF. In DNA, the CDR3 is TGCGCCAGCAGCTGGACAGGAACCTACAATGAGCAGTTCTTC.

Only one count was recorded for this clone. This chain connects TRBV10-3 to TRBJ2-1; 8 bases line up with TRBD2. The germline V gene encodes CDR1 ENHRY and CDR2 SYGVKD. V dropped 5 bases and J dropped 0; count of bases not matched to a gene: 6. This CDR3 is built from 16 residues. The CDR3 region has the DNA TGTGCCATCAGTCAAACTAGCGGTAGCTCCTACAATGAGCAGTTCTTC. Translating it yields CAISQTSGSSYNEQFF.